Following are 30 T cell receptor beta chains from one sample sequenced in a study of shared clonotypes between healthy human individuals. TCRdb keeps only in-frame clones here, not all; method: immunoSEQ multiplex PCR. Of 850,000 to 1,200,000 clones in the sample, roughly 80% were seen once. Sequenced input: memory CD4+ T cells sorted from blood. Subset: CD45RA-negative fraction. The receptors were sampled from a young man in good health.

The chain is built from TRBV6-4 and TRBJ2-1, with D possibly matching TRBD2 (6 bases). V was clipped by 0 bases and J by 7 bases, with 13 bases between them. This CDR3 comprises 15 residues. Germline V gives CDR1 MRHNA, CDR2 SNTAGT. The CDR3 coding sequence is TGTGCCAGCAGTGACTCGCCGGCGGGGCGTAATGAGCAGTTCTTC. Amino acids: CASSDSPAGRNEQFF.

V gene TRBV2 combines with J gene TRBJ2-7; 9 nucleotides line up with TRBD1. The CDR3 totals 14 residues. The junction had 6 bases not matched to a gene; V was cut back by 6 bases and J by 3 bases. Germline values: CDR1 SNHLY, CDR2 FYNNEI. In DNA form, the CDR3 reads TGTGCCAGCAGACTGACAGGGGGTGACTACGAGCAGTACTTC. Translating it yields CASRLTGGDYEQYF.

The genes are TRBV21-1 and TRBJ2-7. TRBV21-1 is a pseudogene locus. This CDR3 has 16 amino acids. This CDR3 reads CASSSPNFTRTYEQYF. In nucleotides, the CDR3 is TGTGCCAGCAGCAGCCCCAACTTTACACGAACCTACGAGCAGTACTTC.

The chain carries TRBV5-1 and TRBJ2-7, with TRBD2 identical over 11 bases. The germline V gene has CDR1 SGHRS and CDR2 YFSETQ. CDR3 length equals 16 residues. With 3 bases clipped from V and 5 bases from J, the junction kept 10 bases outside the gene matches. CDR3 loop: CASSYTPLAGVDEQYF. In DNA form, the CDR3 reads TGCGCCAGCAGCTATACACCACTAGCGGGAGTGGACGAGCAGTACTTC.

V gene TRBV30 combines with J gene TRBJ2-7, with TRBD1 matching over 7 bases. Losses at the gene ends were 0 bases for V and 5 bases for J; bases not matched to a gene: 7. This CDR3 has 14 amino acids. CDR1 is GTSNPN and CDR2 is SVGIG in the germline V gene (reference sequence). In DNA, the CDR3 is TGTGCCTGGAGTGTAAACAGGGGTTCCGACGAGCAGTACTTC. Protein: CAWSVNRGSDEQYF. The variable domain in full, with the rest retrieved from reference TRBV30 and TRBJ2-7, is SQTIHQWPATLVQPVGSPLSLECTVEGTSNPNLYWYRQAAGRGLQLLFYSVGIGQISSEVPQNLSASRPQDRQFILSSKKLLLSDSGFYLCAWSVNRGSDEQYFGPGTRLTVT.

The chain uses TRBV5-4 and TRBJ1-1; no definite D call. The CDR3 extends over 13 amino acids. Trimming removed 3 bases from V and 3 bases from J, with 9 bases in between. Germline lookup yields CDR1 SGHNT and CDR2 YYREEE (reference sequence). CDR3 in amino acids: CASSSVDDTEAFF. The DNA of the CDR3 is TGTGCCAGCAGCTCCGTAGATGACACTGAAGCTTTCTTT.

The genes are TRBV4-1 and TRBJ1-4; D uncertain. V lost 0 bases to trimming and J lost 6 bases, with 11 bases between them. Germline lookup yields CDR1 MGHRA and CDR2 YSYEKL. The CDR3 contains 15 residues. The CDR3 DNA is TGCGCCAGCAGCCAAGAGGGCAGAAACTATGAAAAACTGTTTTTT. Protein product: CASSQEGRNYEKLFF.

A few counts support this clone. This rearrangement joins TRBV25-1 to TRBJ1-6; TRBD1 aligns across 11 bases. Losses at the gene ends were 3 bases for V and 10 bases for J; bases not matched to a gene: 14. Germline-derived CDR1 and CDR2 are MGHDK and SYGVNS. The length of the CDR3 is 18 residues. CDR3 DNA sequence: TGTGCCAGCAGTGATTCGGCTCGGACAGGGGGCTTACGGTCACCCCTCCACTTT. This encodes CASSDSARTGGLRSPLHF. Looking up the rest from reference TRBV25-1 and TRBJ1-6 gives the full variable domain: EADIYQTPRYLVIGTGKKITLECSQTMGHDKMYWYQQDPGMELHLIHYSYGVNSTEKGDLSSESTVSRIRTEHFPLTLESARPSHTSQYLCASSDSARTGGLRSPLHFGNGTRLTVT.

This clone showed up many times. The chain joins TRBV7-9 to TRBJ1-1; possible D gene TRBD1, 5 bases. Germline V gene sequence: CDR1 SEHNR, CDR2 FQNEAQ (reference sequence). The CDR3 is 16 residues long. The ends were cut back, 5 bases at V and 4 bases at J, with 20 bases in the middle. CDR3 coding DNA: TGTGCCAGCAGCCCGGCGGGATCCACGGGGGGCACTGAAGCTTTCTTT. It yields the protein CASSPAGSTGGTEAFF.

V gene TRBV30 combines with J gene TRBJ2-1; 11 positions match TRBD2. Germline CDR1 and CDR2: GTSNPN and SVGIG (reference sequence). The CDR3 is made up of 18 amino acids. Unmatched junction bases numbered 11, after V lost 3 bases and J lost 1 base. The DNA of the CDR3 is TGTGCCTGGAGGATCTTTAGCGGGGGGGCCGGGTCCTACAATGAGCAGTTCTTC. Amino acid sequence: CAWRIFSGGAGSYNEQFF.

Here the CDR3 reads CASSPRPMNTEAFF. The CDR3, as DNA: TGCGCCAGCAGCCCGCGACCCATGAACACTGAAGCTTTCTTT. V usage is TRBV4-3 and J usage is TRBJ1-1; the D is unclear. Germline CDR1 and CDR2: LGHNA and YSLEER. Trimming removed 4 bases from V and 0 bases from J, with 9 bases in between. The CDR3 contains 14 residues.

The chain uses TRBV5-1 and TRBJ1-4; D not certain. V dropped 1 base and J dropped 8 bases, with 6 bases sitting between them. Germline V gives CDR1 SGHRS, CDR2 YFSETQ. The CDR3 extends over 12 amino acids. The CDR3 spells CASSLLGEKLFF. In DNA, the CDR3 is TGCGCCAGCAGCTTGTTGGGCGAAAAACTGTTTTTT.

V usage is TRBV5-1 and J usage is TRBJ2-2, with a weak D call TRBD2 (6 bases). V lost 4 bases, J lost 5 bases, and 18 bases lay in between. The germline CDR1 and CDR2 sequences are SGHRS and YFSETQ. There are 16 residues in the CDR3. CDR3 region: CASSPRLGTGTGELFF. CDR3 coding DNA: TGCGCCAGCAGCCCGAGACTAGGGACTGGGACCGGGGAGCTGTTTTTT.

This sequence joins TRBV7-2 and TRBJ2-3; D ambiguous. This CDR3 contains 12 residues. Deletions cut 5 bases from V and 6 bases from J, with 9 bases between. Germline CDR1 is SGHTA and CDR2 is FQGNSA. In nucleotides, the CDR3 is TGTGCCAGCAGCCCACGCAGGGATACGCAGTATTTT. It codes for CASSPRRDTQYF.

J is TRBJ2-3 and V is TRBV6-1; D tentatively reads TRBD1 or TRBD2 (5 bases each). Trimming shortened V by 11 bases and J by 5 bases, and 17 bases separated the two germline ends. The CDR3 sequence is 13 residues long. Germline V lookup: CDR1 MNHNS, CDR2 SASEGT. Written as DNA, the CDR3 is TGTGCCGTAGGGAGCACGAGGGGAGATACGCAGTATTTT. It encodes CAVGSTRGDTQYF.

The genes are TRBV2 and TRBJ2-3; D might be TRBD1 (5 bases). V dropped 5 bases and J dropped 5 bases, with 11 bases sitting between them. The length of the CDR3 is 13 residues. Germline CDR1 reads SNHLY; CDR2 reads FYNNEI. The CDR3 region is CASSNTGLDTQYF. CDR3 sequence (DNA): TGTGCCAGCAGTAATACAGGTTTAGATACGCAGTATTTT.

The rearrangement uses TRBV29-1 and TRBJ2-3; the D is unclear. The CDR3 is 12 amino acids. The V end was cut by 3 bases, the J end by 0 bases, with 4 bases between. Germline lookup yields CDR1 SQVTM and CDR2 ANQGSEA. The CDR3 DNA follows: TGCAGCGTTGATGGGAGCACAGATACGCAGTATTTT. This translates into CSVDGSTDTQYF.

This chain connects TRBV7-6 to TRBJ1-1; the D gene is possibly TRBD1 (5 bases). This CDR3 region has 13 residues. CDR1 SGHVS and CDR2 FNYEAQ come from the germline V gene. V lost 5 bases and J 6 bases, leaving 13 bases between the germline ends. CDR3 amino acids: CASSIRDGAEAFF. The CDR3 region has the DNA TGTGCCAGCAGCATCAGGGATGGCGCTGAAGCTTTCTTT.

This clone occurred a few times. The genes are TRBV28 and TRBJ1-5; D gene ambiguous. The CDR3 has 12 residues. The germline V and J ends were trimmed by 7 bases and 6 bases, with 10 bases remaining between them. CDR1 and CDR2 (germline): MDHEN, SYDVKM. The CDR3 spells CASTSVGQPQHF. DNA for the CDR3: TGTGCCAGCACATCCGTCGGTCAGCCCCAGCATTTT. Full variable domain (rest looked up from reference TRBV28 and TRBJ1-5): DVKVTQSSRYLVKRTGEKVFLECVQDMDHENMFWYRQDPGLGLRLIYFSYDVKMKEKGDIPEGYSVSREKKERFSLILESASTNQTSMYLCASTSVGQPQHFGDGTRLSIL.

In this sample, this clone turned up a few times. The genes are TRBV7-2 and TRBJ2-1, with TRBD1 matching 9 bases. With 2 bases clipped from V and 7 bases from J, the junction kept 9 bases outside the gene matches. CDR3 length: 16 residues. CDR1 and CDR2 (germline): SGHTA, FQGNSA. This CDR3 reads CASSLQMGQGWNEQFF. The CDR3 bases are TGTGCCAGCAGCTTACAAATGGGACAGGGATGGAATGAGCAGTTCTTC. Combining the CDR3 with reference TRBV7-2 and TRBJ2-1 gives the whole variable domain GAGVSQSPSNKVTEKGKDVELRCDPISGHTALYWYRQSLGQGLEFLIYFQGNSAPDKSGLPSDRFSAERTGGSVSTLTIQRTQQEDSAVYLCASSLQMGQGWNEQFFGPGTRLTVL.

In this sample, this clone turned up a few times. The CDR3 DNA reads as TGTGCCAGCAGGGCGGGACGGCAGCAAGAGACCCAGTACTTC. Translated: CASRAGRQQETQYF. J is TRBJ2-5 and V is TRBV2; D perhaps matches TRBD2 (6 bases). The CDR3 spans 14 residues. The V gene lost 6 bases and the J gene lost 2 bases, with 13 bases spanning the gap. From germline, CDR1 is SNHLY and CDR2 FYNNEI. The full variable domain, rest sourced from reference TRBV2 and TRBJ2-5, is EPEVTQTPSHQVTQMGQEVILRCVPISNHLYFYWYRQILGQKVEFLVSFYNNEISEKSEIFDDQFSVERPDGSNFTLKIRSTKLEDSAMYFCASRAGRQQETQYFGPGTRLLVL.

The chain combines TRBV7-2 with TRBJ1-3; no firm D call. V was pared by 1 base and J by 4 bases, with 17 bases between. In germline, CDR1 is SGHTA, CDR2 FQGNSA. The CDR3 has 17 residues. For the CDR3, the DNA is TGTGCCAGCAGCTTAGAGGGCGGGATCTCTACCGGAAACACCATATATTTT. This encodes CASSLEGGISTGNTIYF. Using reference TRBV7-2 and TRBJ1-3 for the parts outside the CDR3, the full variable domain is GAGVSQSPSNKVTEKGKDVELRCDPISGHTALYWYRQSLGQGLEFLIYFQGNSAPDKSGLPSDRFSAERTGGSVSTLTIQRTQQEDSAVYLCASSLEGGISTGNTIYFGEGSWLTVV.

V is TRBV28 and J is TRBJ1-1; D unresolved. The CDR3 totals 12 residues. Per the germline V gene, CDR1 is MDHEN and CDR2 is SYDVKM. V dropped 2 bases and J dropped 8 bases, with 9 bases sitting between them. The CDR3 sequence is CASSLLPWEAFF. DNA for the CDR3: TGTGCCAGCAGTTTACTACCGTGGGAAGCTTTCTTT.

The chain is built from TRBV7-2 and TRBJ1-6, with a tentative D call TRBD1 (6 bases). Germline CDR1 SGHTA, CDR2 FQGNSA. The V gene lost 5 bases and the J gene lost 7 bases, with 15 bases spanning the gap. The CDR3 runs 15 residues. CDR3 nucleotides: TGTGCCAGCAGCGTCAGGGGTATTGGGAATTCACCCCTCCACTTT. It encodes CASSVRGIGNSPLHF. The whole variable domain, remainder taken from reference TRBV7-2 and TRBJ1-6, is GAGVSQSPSNKVTEKGKDVELRCDPISGHTALYWYRQSLGQGLEFLIYFQGNSAPDKSGLPSDRFSAERTGGSVSTLTIQRTQQEDSAVYLCASSVRGIGNSPLHFGNGTRLTVT.

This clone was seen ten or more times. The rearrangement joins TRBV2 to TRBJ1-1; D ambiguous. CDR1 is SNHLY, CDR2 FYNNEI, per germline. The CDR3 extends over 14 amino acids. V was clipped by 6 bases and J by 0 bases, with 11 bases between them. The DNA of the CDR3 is TGTGCCAGCAGGGTATTCGGGGTGAACACTGAAGCTTTCTTT. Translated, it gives CASRVFGVNTEAFF. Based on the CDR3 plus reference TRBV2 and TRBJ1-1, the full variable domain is EPEVTQTPSHQVTQMGQEVILRCVPISNHLYFYWYRQILGQKVEFLVSFYNNEISEKSEIFDDQFSVERPDGSNFTLKIRSTKLEDSAMYFCASRVFGVNTEAFFGQGTRLTVV.

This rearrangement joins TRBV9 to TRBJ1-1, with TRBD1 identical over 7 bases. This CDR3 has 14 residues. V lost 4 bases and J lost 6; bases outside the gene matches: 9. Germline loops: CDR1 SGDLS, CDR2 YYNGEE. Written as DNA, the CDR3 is TGTGCCAGCAGCCTAGGACGGGACAGCCCTGAAGCTTTCTTT. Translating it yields CASSLGRDSPEAFF.

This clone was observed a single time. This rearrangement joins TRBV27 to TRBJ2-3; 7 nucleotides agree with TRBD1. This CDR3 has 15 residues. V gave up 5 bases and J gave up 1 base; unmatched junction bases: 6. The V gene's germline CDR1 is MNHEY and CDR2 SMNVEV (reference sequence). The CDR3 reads CASSQRGRGTDTQYF. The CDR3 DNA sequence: TGTGCCAGCAGTCAGAGGGGGCGCGGCACAGATACGCAGTATTTT.

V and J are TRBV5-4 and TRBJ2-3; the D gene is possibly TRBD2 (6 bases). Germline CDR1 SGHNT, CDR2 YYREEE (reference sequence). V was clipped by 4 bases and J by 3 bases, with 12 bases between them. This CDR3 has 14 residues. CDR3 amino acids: CASSIGSRTDTQYF. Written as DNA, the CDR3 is TGTGCCAGCAGCATCGGGAGCAGGACAGATACGCAGTATTTT.

The CDR3 loop is CASSPTRKSSYNEQFF. DNA of the CDR3: TGTGCCAGCAGCCCCACCCGGAAGAGCTCCTACAATGAGCAGTTCTTC. V gene TRBV7-2 combines with J gene TRBJ2-1; D gene uncertain. V lost 5 bases, J lost 0 bases, and 14 bases lay in between. The CDR3 runs 16 residues. CDR1 and CDR2 from the germline V gene are SGHTA and FQGNSA.

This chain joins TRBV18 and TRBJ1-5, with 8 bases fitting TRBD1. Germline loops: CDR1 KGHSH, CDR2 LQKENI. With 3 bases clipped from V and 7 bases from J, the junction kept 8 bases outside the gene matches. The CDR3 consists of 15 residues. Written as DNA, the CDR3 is TGTGCCAGCTCACCTAACTACAGGGGGGACCAGCCCCAGCATTTT. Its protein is CASSPNYRGDQPQHF.